The table lists the clone carrying this TCR beta chain with a few counts. The record originates from a study of blood T cell repertoires in COVID-19. Study-wide background: Sites across the United States, Italy and Spain contributed samples from acute and convalescent COVID-19. In each case, the material was cDNA or gDNA derived from T cells, B-cell-depleted T cells, or PBMCs.

Germline CDR1 and CDR2: LGHNA and YNFKEQ. This CDR3 is 14 amino acids long. V was cut by 3 bases and J by 1 base, with 9 bases left in between. Original processing notes: Amplifying reference gene primers gave estimates of nucleated cell counts. The table came from immunoSEQ multiplex PCR; TCRdb's copy has only in-frame clones and leaves some out. V and J calls and clone size come straight from that table; D and trimming were deduced from the DNA. In the table there are around 150,000 clones, approximately 84% of which are singletons. Sequenced: peripheral blood. This clonotype was obtained from a human donor in a cohort sampled during active COVID-19. The chain is built from TRBV4-2 and TRBJ2-5, with D maybe TRBD2 (5 bases). The CDR3 spells CASSQDWVQETQYF. The CDR3 DNA follows: TGTGCCAGCAGCCAGGACTGGGTCCAAGAGACCCAGTACTTC.